One and the same sample provided the 20 T cell receptor beta chains below, sequenced in a study of identifying expanded T cells in peripheral blood. Data came from immunoSEQ multiplex PCR; TCRdb stores just in-frame clones and leaves some out. Seen here are about 76,000 clones, roughly 86% observed once, and the top ten hold 18%. Sequenced: blood. The receptor set was obtained from a person aged 18-69 years in good health.

This chain connects TRBV15 to TRBJ1-5; D not resolved. The V end was cut by 0 bases, the J end by 6 bases, with 6 bases between. This CDR3 has 13 residues. Germline-derived CDR1 and CDR2 are LNHNV and YYDKDF (reference sequence). CDR3 protein: CATSREDGQPQHF. The DNA of the CDR3 is TGTGCCACCAGCAGAGAAGATGGTCAGCCCCAGCATTTT.

On this clone: One junction end does not reproduce the germline sequence, and a read error may be involved. The chain joins TRBV7-7 to TRBJ2-7; 13 bases are a match to TRBD2. Germline values: CDR1 SSHAT, CDR2 FNYEAQ (reference sequence). The CDR3 loop spans 15 amino acids. For the CDR3, the DNA is TGTGCTAGCAGACCGGGACTAGCGGGACGGTACGAGCAGTACTTC. It specifies CASRPGLAGRYEQYF.

The chain employs TRBV5-4 and TRBJ2-7; D may be TRBD1 (6 bases). Germline CDR1 and CDR2: SGHNT and YYREEE (reference sequence). V was shortened by 5 bases and J by 2 bases, with 17 bases between the two germline ends. CDR3 size: 15 residues. Here the CDR3 DNA reads TGTGCCAGCAGGCCCGGACAGACCCTCGCCTACGAGCAGTACTTC. This translates into CASRPGQTLAYEQYF.

In nucleotides, the CDR3 is TGTGCCATCAGTGAGGTTGAGGGGGCGCAGAGCGAGCAGTACTTC. Amino acids: CAISEVEGAQSEQYF. This rearrangement joins TRBV10-3 to TRBJ2-5, with 7 positions matching TRBD1. The J call is in doubt because the DNA end fits TRBJ2-7 better. The germline V gene encodes CDR1 ENHRY and CDR2 SYGVKD. The CDR3 loop spans 15 amino acids.

The genes are TRBV10-3 and TRBJ2-5; D is possibly TRBD2 (6 bases). Trimming removed 6 bases at V and 3 bases at J, with 11 bases between. Looked up from germline, CDR1 is ENHRY and CDR2 is SYGVKD. The CDR3 is made up of 13 amino acids. CDR3 sequence (DNA): TGTGCCATCAGACCTTCGGGAGAAGAGACCCAGTACTTC. Translation gives CAIRPSGEETQYF.

V usage is TRBV28 and J usage is TRBJ1-2; D unresolved. Germline V gene sequence: CDR1 MDHEN, CDR2 SYDVKM. The CDR3 contains 12 residues. Deletions cut 3 bases from V and 5 bases from J, with 7 bases between. The CDR3 region has the DNA TGTGCCAGCAGTTTTTTGGGGTATGGCTACACCTTC. Encoded protein: CASSFLGYGYTF.

V gene TRBV11-3 combines with J gene TRBJ2-5; D call uncertain. This CDR3 spans 13 amino acids. V dropped 1 base and J dropped 5 bases, with 8 bases sitting between them. The germline V gene encodes CDR1 SGHNT and CDR2 YENEEA. CDR3 residues: CASSLGVIETQYF. In nucleotides, the CDR3 is TGTGCCAGCAGCTTAGGGGTAATTGAGACCCAGTACTTC.

The chain uses TRBV11-3 and TRBJ2-3; TRBD2 agrees at 8 bases. The CDR3 is made up of 15 amino acids. Germline V gene sequence: CDR1 SGHNT, CDR2 YENEEA. V shed 6 bases and J 0 bases; nucleotides not matched to a gene: 5. The CDR3 region is CASSLGGESTDTQYF. CDR3 nucleotide sequence: TGTGCCAGCAGTCTCGGGGGGGAAAGCACAGATACGCAGTATTTT.

The chain combines TRBV9 with TRBJ2-6; D unresolved. CDR1 SGDLS and CDR2 YYNGEE come from the germline V gene. The V and J ends lost 0 bases and 2 bases respectively, with 6 bases between them. The CDR3 runs 15 residues. CDR3 protein: CASSVGGTGANVLTF. DNA for the CDR3: TGTGCCAGCAGCGTAGGCGGTACTGGGGCCAACGTCCTGACTTTC.

The rearrangement joins TRBV19 to TRBJ2-3; D is ambiguous. The CDR3 sequence is 16 residues long. Germline V gene sequence: CDR1 LNHDA, CDR2 SQIVND (reference sequence). With 5 bases removed from V and 5 bases from J, the gap between germline ends came to 20 bases. The CDR3, as DNA: TGTGCCAGTAGTTTGCCGGGTGGTGGGGAAGGAGATACGCAGTATTTT. Its protein product is CASSLPGGGEGDTQYF.

This clone was recorded a few times. The chain couples TRBV2 to TRBJ1-3; a possible D gene is TRBD1 (5 bases). The CDR3 length is 14 residues. The V end lost 10 bases, the J end lost 2 bases, and 15 bases lay between the germline ends. CDR1 and CDR2 from the germline V gene are SNHLY and FYNNEI. CDR3 protein: CAIDQRGPGNTIYF. The CDR3 coding sequence is TGTGCCATCGACCAAAGGGGACCTGGAAACACCATATATTTT.

V and J are TRBV6-5 and TRBJ2-2; a possible D gene is TRBD1 (6 bases). The CDR3 consists of 14 residues. The germline gives CDR1 MNHEY, CDR2 SVGAGI. Trimming pared 4 bases from V and 6 bases from J, leaving 12 bases between. Here the CDR3 DNA reads TGTGCCAGCAGTTCCGTCAGGGGTGCCGGGGAGCTGTTTTTT. Its protein product is CASSSVRGAGELFF.

This clone was seen only once. The V call is TRBV7-9, the J call TRBJ2-1; D is uncertain. V lost 7 bases and J 7 bases, leaving 14 bases between the germline ends. Germline assignment: CDR1 SEHNR and CDR2 FQNEAQ (reference sequence). The CDR3 totals 13 residues. CDR3 nucleotides: TGTGCCAGCAACACCGGACGGATAAATGAGCAGTTCTTC. Amino acid sequence: CASNTGRINEQFF.

The V gene is TRBV11-1, the J gene TRBJ1-4; TRBD1 is a possible D gene (5 bases). Trimming took 1 base from V and 8 from J, leaving 14 bases between them. This CDR3 contains 15 residues. Germline CDR1 reads SGHAT; CDR2 reads FQDESV (reference sequence). The CDR3 loop reads CASSLDGRADEKLFF. The CDR3 nucleotides read TGTGCCAGCAGCTTAGACGGCAGGGCTGACGAAAAACTGTTTTTT.

This rearrangement joins TRBV9 to TRBJ2-7; 10 bases align to TRBD1. Germline values: CDR1 SGDLS, CDR2 YYNGEE. V lost 4 bases, J lost 4 bases, and 8 bases stayed unmatched. This CDR3 is 15 amino acids long. CDR3 protein: CASSTTGGDFYEQYF. For the CDR3, the DNA is TGTGCCAGCAGCACGACAGGGGGCGACTTTTACGAGCAGTACTTC.

This clone was counted a single time. The chain uses TRBV7-2 and TRBJ2-7; TRBD2 is a possible D gene (5 bases). Trimming removed 1 base from V and 2 bases from J, with 9 bases in between. Germline CDR1 SGHTA, CDR2 FQGNSA. The CDR3 runs to 14 residues. CDR3 coding DNA: TGTGCCAGCAGCTTAGTCGAGGGCACCTACGAGCAGTACTTC. Its protein is CASSLVEGTYEQYF.

This clone was found a few times. V and J are TRBV7-2 and TRBJ1-5, with D hard to call. The CDR3 has 14 residues. Germline CDR1 SGHTA, CDR2 FQGNSA. Trimming removed 3 bases from V and 4 bases from J, with 10 bases in between. CDR3 region: CASSLGSGNQPQHF. In DNA, the CDR3 is TGTGCCAGCAGCTTGGGATCGGGAAATCAGCCCCAGCATTTT.

V gene TRBV21-1 combines with J gene TRBJ2-7; no DNA check was done on the table's D call, TRBD2. TRBV21-1 is labeled a pseudogene. The CDR3 totals 13 residues. CDR3 amino acids: CASSPGDTYEQYF. In DNA, the CDR3 is TGTGCCAGCAGTCCGGGGGATACCTACGAGCAGTACTTC.

The V and J genes are TRBV5-4 and TRBJ2-5, with 7 bases identical to TRBD2. Germline assignment: CDR1 SGHNT and CDR2 YYREEE (reference sequence). The CDR3 runs to 16 residues. Losses at the gene ends were 4 bases for V and 2 bases for J; bases not matched to a gene: 11. CDR3 DNA sequence: TGTGCCAGCAGCCCAAGACTAGCAATACAACAAGAGACCCAGTACTTC. This encodes CASSPRLAIQQETQYF.

The chain carries TRBV29-1 and TRBJ2-3, with a weak D call TRBD2 (6 bases). Germline CDR1 is SQVTM and CDR2 is ANQGSEA. Trimming removed 6 bases at V and 2 bases at J, with 12 bases between. The CDR3 length is 13 residues. The CDR3 sequence: CSVEGLFTDTQYF. CDR3 in DNA: TGCAGCGTCGAGGGACTTTTCACAGATACGCAGTATTTT.